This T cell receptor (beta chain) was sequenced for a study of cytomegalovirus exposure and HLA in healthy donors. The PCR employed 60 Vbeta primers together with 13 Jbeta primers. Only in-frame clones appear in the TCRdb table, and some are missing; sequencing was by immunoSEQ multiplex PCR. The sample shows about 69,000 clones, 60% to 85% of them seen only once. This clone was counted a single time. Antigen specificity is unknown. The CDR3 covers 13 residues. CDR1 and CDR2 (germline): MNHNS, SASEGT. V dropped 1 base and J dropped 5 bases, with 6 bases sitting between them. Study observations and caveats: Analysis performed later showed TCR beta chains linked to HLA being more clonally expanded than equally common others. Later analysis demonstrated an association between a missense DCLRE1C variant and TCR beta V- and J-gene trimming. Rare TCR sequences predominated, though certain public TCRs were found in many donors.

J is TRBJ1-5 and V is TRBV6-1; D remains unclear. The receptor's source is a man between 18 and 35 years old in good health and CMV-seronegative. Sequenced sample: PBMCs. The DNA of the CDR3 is TGTGCCAGCAGTGAAGGGGCGTATCAGCCCCAGCATTTT. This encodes CASSEGAYQPQHF.